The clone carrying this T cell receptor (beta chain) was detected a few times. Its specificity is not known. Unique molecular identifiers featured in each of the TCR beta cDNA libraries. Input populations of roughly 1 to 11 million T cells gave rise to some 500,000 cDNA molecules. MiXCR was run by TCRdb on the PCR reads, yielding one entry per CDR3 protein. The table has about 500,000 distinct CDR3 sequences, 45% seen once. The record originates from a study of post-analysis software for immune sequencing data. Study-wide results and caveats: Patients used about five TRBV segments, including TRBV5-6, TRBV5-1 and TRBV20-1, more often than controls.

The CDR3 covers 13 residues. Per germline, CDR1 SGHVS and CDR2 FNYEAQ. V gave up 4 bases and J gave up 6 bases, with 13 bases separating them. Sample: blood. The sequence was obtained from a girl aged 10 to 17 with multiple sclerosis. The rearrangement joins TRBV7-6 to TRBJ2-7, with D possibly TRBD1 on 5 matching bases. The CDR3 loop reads CASSSRDSIEQYF. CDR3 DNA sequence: TGTGCCAGCAGCTCCAGGGATTCTATCGAGCAGTACTTC. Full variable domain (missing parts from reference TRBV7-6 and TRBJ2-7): GAGVSQSPRYKVTKRGQDVALRCDPISGHVSLYWYRQALGQGPEFLTYFNYEAQQDKSGLPNDRFSAERPEGSISTLTIQRTEQRDSAMYRCASSSRDSIEQYFGPGTRLTVT.